This T cell receptor (beta chain) derives from a study of CD8 T cells in ankylosing spondylitis. General study results and limits: Matched ankylosing spondylitis synovial fluid reportedly contained a significantly enriched population of disease-linked clones. Disease-linked clones displayed a CD8+ phenotype and appeared relatively rarely in peripheral blood.

Turning to this clonotype: Its antigen is not known.

Germline CDR1 KGHSH, CDR2 LQKENI. V lost 3 bases to trimming and J lost 5 bases, with 17 bases between them. The CDR3 runs 16 residues. TCRdb itself ran the 5' RACE reads through MiXCR, one entry per CDR3 protein. The data contain roughly 260,000 distinct CDR3 sequences, approximately 20% of them singletons. This clonotype originated in a male donor with ankylosing spondylitis or in good health (not recorded which). Input material: blood, either unsorted or a sorted T cell fraction (not recorded which). The chain couples TRBV18 to TRBJ1-5; unclear D gene. As DNA, the CDR3 is TGTGCCAGCTCACCTGATCCCGCGGTCCCAGATCAGCCCCAGCATTTT. It encodes CASSPDPAVPDQPQHF. Full variable domain (outside the CDR3, taken from reference TRBV18 and TRBJ1-5): NAGVMQNPRHLVRRRGQEARLRCSPMKGHSHVYWYRQLPEEGLKFMVYLQKENIIDESGMPKERFSAEFPKEGPSILRIQQVVRGDSAAYFCASSPDPAVPDQPQHFGDGTRLSIL.